One sample yielded the 30 T cell receptor beta chains listed below, sequenced in a study of identical twins. A single record per CDR3 protein comes from TCRdb applying MiXCR to the 5' RACE reads. This repertoire shows 690,000 or so distinct CDR3 sequences, less than 10% found once; its top ten account for approximately 0.89%. These records were also assigned to another study, of yellow fever vaccine responses in identical twins.

Material: PBMCs. The origin of the receptors is a woman younger than 35 in good health.

About this clonotype: An end of the junction differs from the germline gene, which may be a read error. The gene calls are TRBV29-1 and TRBJ2-3, with D perhaps TRBD2 (5 bases). This CDR3 contains 15 residues. Germline CDR1 reads SQVTM; CDR2 reads ANQGSEA. CDR3 DNA sequence: TGCAGCGCTGAAGATCTGAGGGAGAGCACAGATACGCAGTATTTT. Its translation is CSAEDLRESTDTQYF.

This clonotype has a count of ten or more. The CDR3 DNA reads as TGCAGCGGGGGGGGCACCGGGGAGCTGTTTTTT. Residues: CSGGGTGELFF. The rearrangement uses TRBV29-1 and TRBJ2-2, with 7 bases identical to TRBD2. CDR3 length: 11 amino acids. Germline-derived CDR1 and CDR2 are SQVTM and ANQGSEA. With V trimmed by 7 bases and J by 4 bases, 0 bases remained unmatched.

This clonotype was found a few times. The chain employs TRBV20-1 and TRBJ2-7, with 11 bases fitting TRBD1. Germline lookup yields CDR1 DFQATT and CDR2 SNEGSKA (reference sequence). The CDR3 loop spans 12 amino acids. V trimming: 6 bases; J trimming: 9 bases; junction bases outside the gene matches: 7. The CDR3 nucleotides read TGCAGTGCCCGGGACAGGGGGATAGGGCAGTACTTC. This gives the protein CSARDRGIGQYF.

The gene calls are TRBV7-2 and TRBJ2-7; TRBD1 matches 7 bases. The CDR3 is made up of 13 amino acids. J gave up 12 bases and V 1 base, and 9 bases lay outside the gene matches. Germline CDR1 and CDR2: SGHTA and FQGNSA. CDR3 coding DNA: TGTGCCAGCAGCTTAGGAGGGGGCGGCCTTGGGTACTTC. Translated, it gives CASSLGGGGLGYF.

This clonotype was seen at least ten times. The rearrangement joins TRBV4-3 to TRBJ2-1; TRBD2 aligns across 9 bases. The CDR3 spans 17 residues. Germline V gene data show CDR1 as LGHNA and CDR2 as YSLEER. The V gene end was trimmed by 0 bases and the J gene end by 0 bases; junction bases not matched to a gene: 3. CDR3 region: CASSQEASGVSYNEQFF. The CDR3 DNA reads as TGCGCCAGCAGCCAAGAGGCTAGCGGGGTCTCCTACAATGAGCAGTTCTTC.

This sequence joins TRBV5-1 and TRBJ2-3; TRBD2 matches 12 bases. The CDR3 contains 18 residues. Germline V gene lookup returns CDR1 SGHRS and CDR2 YFSETQ. The V segment lost 0 bases and the J segment 2 bases; nucleotides outside the gene matches: 7. The CDR3 nucleotides are TGCGCCAGCAGCTTGGTCCACGGACTAGCGGGGACCACAGATACGCAGTATTTT. Its translation: CASSLVHGLAGTTDTQYF.

Only a few counts were recorded for this clonotype. The DNA for the CDR3 is TGCAGTGCTAGGCCGAGCGGGGCGATCACCGGGGAGCTGTTTTTT. It specifies CSARPSGAITGELFF. This sequence joins TRBV20-1 and TRBJ2-2, with 7 nucleotides matching TRBD2. The J segment lost 4 bases and the V segment lost 3 bases, leaving 8 bases of the junction unmatched. This CDR3 region has 15 residues. Germline V gene lookup returns CDR1 DFQATT and CDR2 SNEGSKA (reference sequence).

J is TRBJ2-2 and V is TRBV5-1, with 9 bases identical to TRBD1. V was pared by 3 bases and J by 2 bases, with 11 bases of the junction left unmatched. Looked up from germline, CDR1 is SGHRS and CDR2 is YFSETQ. CDR3 length: 18 residues. In DNA form, the CDR3 reads TGCGCCAGCAGCTCGGCCCGGACAGGGGTCTCTAACACCGGGGAGCTGTTTTTT. This codes for CASSSARTGVSNTGELFF.

This clonotype was counted ten times or more. The rearrangement links TRBV7-2 to TRBJ1-1; 10 nucleotides line up with TRBD1. Germline V lookup: CDR1 SGHTA, CDR2 FQGNSA. The CDR3 has 15 residues. With 3 bases clipped from V and 4 bases from J, the junction kept 5 bases outside the gene matches. CDR3: CASSFDRGRGTEAFF. The CDR3 nucleotides are TGTGCCAGCAGCTTCGACAGGGGGCGTGGCACTGAAGCTTTCTTT.

In DNA, the CDR3 is TGTGCCAGCAGTGCCTCGATGGGGCCTTACTACGAGCAGTACTTC. It yields the protein CASSASMGPYYEQYF. This chain connects TRBV25-1 to TRBJ2-7; D might be TRBD1 (5 bases). CDR1 MGHDK and CDR2 SYGVNS come from the germline V gene. The CDR3 consists of 15 residues. The germline V and J ends were trimmed by 4 bases and 3 bases, with 16 bases remaining between them.

The chain links TRBV7-8 to TRBJ2-7, with D perhaps matching TRBD1 (5 bases). The CDR3 runs to 19 residues. V was pared by 2 bases and J by 2 bases, with 25 bases between. Germline CDR1 SGHVS, CDR2 FQNEAQ. The CDR3, as DNA: TGTGCCAGCAGCTTAAGGGTGGGCCCTGTAAAGGGGATGCCCTACGAGCAGTACTTC. Protein: CASSLRVGPVKGMPYEQYF.

This clonotype was recorded many times. The chain combines TRBV15 with TRBJ2-7; D gene ambiguous. Germline V gene data show CDR1 as LNHNV and CDR2 as YYDKDF (reference sequence). V dropped 4 bases and J dropped 0 bases, with 7 bases sitting between them. The CDR3 consists of 13 residues. CDR3 DNA: TGTGCCACCAGCAAAGGGCTCTCCTACGAGCAGTACTTC. This gives the protein CATSKGLSYEQYF.

This clonotype was found a few times. This rearrangement joins TRBV5-1 to TRBJ2-7; 8 bases are a match to TRBD2. V lost 0 bases, J lost 5 bases, and 7 bases stayed unmatched. Germline V lookup: CDR1 SGHRS, CDR2 YFSETQ. This CDR3 spans 15 amino acids. CDR3 sequence reads: CASSLDRAGVDEQYF. For the CDR3, the DNA is TGCGCCAGCAGCTTGGATCGAGCGGGAGTGGACGAGCAGTACTTC.

This clonotype was detected a few times. The CDR3 reads CASSILAGGVNSYNEQFF. In nucleotides, the CDR3 is TGTGCCAGTAGTATTCTAGCGGGGGGGGTAAATTCCTACAATGAGCAGTTCTTC. The chain is built from TRBV19 and TRBJ2-1, with 12 nucleotides matching TRBD2. J lost 1 base, V lost 3 bases, and 7 bases had no gene match. The length of the CDR3 is 18 residues. Germline values: CDR1 LNHDA, CDR2 SQIVND (reference sequence).

V and J are TRBV7-3 and TRBJ2-7; D remains unclear. The CDR3 has 14 amino acids. V was pared by 2 bases and J by 5 bases, with 13 bases between. CDR1 is SGHTA, CDR2 FQGTGA, per germline. The CDR3 DNA reads TGTGCCAGCAGCTTAGATAGGAGCGTCGACGAGCAGTACTTC. Translation: CASSLDRSVDEQYF. Variable domain in full (rest from reference TRBV7-3 and TRBJ2-7): GAGVSQTPSNKVTEKGKYVELRCDPISGHTALYWYRQSLGQGPEFLIYFQGTGAADDSGLPNDRFFAVRPEGSVSTLKIQRTERGDSAVYLCASSLDRSVDEQYFGPGTRLTVT.

In its sample, this clonotype was seen many times. The chain combines TRBV29-1 with TRBJ2-1, with 10 bases identical to TRBD2. Germline values: CDR1 SQVTM, CDR2 ANQGSEA. The CDR3 is 19 residues long. V dropped 0 bases and J dropped 3; count of bases not matched to a gene: 14. CDR3 sequence (DNA): TGCAGCGTTGAAGATAGGGTTTGGGGGACTAGCGCCAACTACAATGAGCAGTTCTTC. It translates to CSVEDRVWGTSANYNEQFF.

The chain has TRBV7-9 and TRBJ2-1; 8 bases fit TRBD1. V was clipped by 4 bases and J by 3 bases; unmatched bases: 5. Germline V CDR1 and CDR2: SEHNR, FQNEAQ (reference sequence). The CDR3 consists of 15 residues. CDR3 nucleotides: TGTGCCAGCAGCTCGCACAGGGGGTACTACAATGAGCAGTTCTTC. Translated, it gives CASSSHRGYYNEQFF.

This clonotype was detected ten times or more. This chain links TRBV3-1 with TRBJ1-6; D perhaps matches TRBD1 (5 bases). Germline-derived CDR1 and CDR2 are LGHDT and YNNKEL (reference sequence). Trimming took off 8 bases at V and 7 bases at J, with 15 bases between the two ends. The CDR3 sequence is 14 residues long. In DNA form, the CDR3 reads TGTGCCAGCGGCGAAGGCAGGGAAAATTCACCCCTCCACTTT. Translated, it gives CASGEGRENSPLHF.

This clonotype has ten or more counts. The chain links TRBV20-1 to TRBJ2-1, with 9 bases identical to TRBD2. CDR1 is DFQATT, CDR2 SNEGSKA, per germline (reference sequence). The trim removed 0 bases at V and 15 bases at J, leaving 12 bases unmatched. The CDR3 is 14 amino acids. CDR3 DNA sequence: TGCAGTGCTAGAGATGTGGCGGGGGGGCCCCCGGCGTTCTTC. This translates into CSARDVAGGPPAFF.

This clonotype was detected many times. J is TRBJ1-5 and V is TRBV20-1, with 8 bases identical to TRBD1. CDR1 and CDR2 (germline): DFQATT, SNEGSKA (reference sequence). The CDR3 loop spans 15 amino acids. Trimming took 6 bases from V and 0 from J; bases not matched to a gene: 7. For the CDR3, the DNA is TGCAGTGCCTCGACCGGGACAGGTAGCAATCAGCCCCAGCATTTT. This codes for CSASTGTGSNQPQHF.

This clonotype was picked up many times. The rearrangement joins TRBV12-3 or TRBV12-4 to TRBJ2-3, with a possible D match to TRBD1 (6 bases). This CDR3 is 14 amino acids long. V lost 8 bases and J lost 3, with 15 bases in between. The CDR3 bases are TGTGCCAGCTGCTGGGCAGGGGAAACAGATACGCAGTATTTT. Its protein product is CASCWAGETDTQYF.

This chain joins TRBV28 and TRBJ2-2; D may correspond to TRBD1 or TRBD2 (5 bases each). The length of the CDR3 is 15 residues. Germline CDR1 MDHEN, CDR2 SYDVKM. Deletions cut 7 bases from V and 4 bases from J, with 16 bases between. CDR3 nucleotide sequence: TGTGCCAGCACCCCCGCCGGGGCTGGCACCGGGGAGCTGTTTTTT. Translated: CASTPAGAGTGELFF.

The J gene is TRBJ2-1, the V gene TRBV5-1, with 14 bases lining up with TRBD2. The CDR3 has 16 amino acids. V trimming: 3 bases; J trimming: 12 bases; junction bases outside the gene matches: 11. The germline CDR1 and CDR2 sequences are SGHRS and YFSETQ. CDR3 DNA: TGCGCCAGCAGCTGGGGGACTAGCGGGGGCCATCTGGGGCAGTTCTTC. It codes for CASSWGTSGGHLGQFF.

This clonotype was observed many times. V usage is TRBV12-3 or TRBV12-4 and J usage is TRBJ1-5; D not certain. There are 12 residues in the CDR3. Trimming took 4 bases from V and 5 from J, leaving 6 bases between them. CDR3 nucleotide sequence: TGTGCCAGCAGTTCCACAGATCAGCCCCAGCATTTT. It specifies CASSSTDQPQHF.

This clonotype was counted only a few times. V and J are TRBV7-8 and TRBJ2-7; the D call may be TRBD1 or TRBD2 (5 bases each). This CDR3 contains 12 residues. The V and J ends lost 1 base and 5 bases respectively, with 6 bases between them. From germline, CDR1 is SGHVS and CDR2 FQNEAQ. CDR3 sequence reads: CASSLGDHEQYF. For the CDR3, the DNA is TGTGCCAGCAGCTTAGGGGACCACGAGCAGTACTTC.

J is TRBJ2-7 and V is TRBV4-1; 8 bases map to TRBD1. J lost 3 bases, V lost 5 bases, and 9 bases had no gene match. Germline V lookup: CDR1 MGHRA, CDR2 YSYEKL. This CDR3 is built from 15 residues. This CDR3 is CASSYRTGNRYEQYF. The DNA for the CDR3 is TGCGCCAGCAGCTATAGGACAGGGAATCGCTACGAGCAGTACTTC.

The rearrangement uses TRBV24-1 and TRBJ2-1; D gene unclear. The CDR3 is 20 amino acids. V was trimmed by 1 base and J by 0 bases, leaving 21 bases between them. Germline lookup yields CDR1 KGHDR and CDR2 SFDVKD. CDR3 nucleotides: TGTGCCACCAGTGATTTCCGGACGGGTAAGACCCTATCCTCCTACAATGAGCAGTTCTTC. Its protein product is CATSDFRTGKTLSSYNEQFF.

V gene TRBV12-3 or TRBV12-4 combines with J gene TRBJ2-3, with D perhaps given as TRBD1 or TRBD2 (5 bases each). Trimming left V 6 bases short and J 8 bases short, with 9 bases between. The CDR3 covers 11 residues. The CDR3 region is CASSQGVTQYF. In DNA, the CDR3 is TGTGCCAGCAGCCAGGGAGTTACGCAGTATTTT.

Of note for this clonotype: A junction end diverges from the germline sequence, so it may reflect a read error. The V and J genes are TRBV12-3 or TRBV12-4 and TRBJ2-1; perhaps TRBD2 as D (7 bases). The CDR3 has 16 amino acids. CDR3 region: CASSLGGGRVYNDQFF. Written as DNA, the CDR3 is TGTGCCAGCAGTTTGGGGGGGGGCCGGGTCTACAATGATCAGTTCTTC.

A few counts support this clonotype. This chain links TRBV12-3 or TRBV12-4 with TRBJ1-4, with D maybe TRBD1 (5 bases). CDR3 size: 14 residues. V was shortened by 2 bases and J by 6 bases, with 10 bases between the two germline ends. CDR3 region: CASSLSGGDEKLFF. The CDR3 DNA sequence: TGTGCCAGCAGTTTAAGCGGGGGGGATGAAAAACTGTTTTTT.